This TCR beta chain was sequenced for a study of vaccination effects on CD4 cells after COVID-19. Libraries were prepared by immunoSEQ multiplex PCR; TCRdb keeps only in-frame clonotypes and omits some of them. The sample contains around 60,000 clones, 55% to 85% of which appear only once. As to this clone: No antigen is known for it.

Viral peptide pool expansion of antigen-specific CD4+ T cells preceded sequencing in the ViraFEST assay. Following culture for about ten days, CD4+ T cells were isolated. Subjects were given two BNT162b2 or mRNA-1273 vaccine doses. The TCR originated in a human donor who received a COVID-19 vaccine. The sample was CD4+ T cells from PBMCs cultured with HCoV-229E spike peptides, taken after COVID-19 vaccination.

The CDR3 here is CASSLARGTSGMYQETQYF. The CDR3 coding sequence is TGTGCCAGCAGCTTAGCACGAGGGACTAGCGGGATGTACCAAGAGACCCAGTACTTC. The V and J genes are TRBV7-6 and TRBJ2-5; 13 bases agree with TRBD2. CDR1 is SGHVS, CDR2 FNYEAQ, per germline. The V gene end was trimmed by 0 bases and the J gene end by 0 bases; junction bases not matched to a gene: 7. The CDR3 totals 19 residues.